These T cell receptor beta chains were read from a single sample in a study of blood T cell repertoires in COVID-19. The data were produced by immunoSEQ multiplex PCR, yet TCRdb's version contains in-frame clones alone and is incomplete. Of some 220,000 clones in the sample, 82% were seen once. What was sequenced was peripheral blood. These receptors all stem from a woman in her seventies with COVID-19, enrolled during active disease. Both conserved end residues are part of each CDR3. A D gene is named only where the DNA matches it firmly. Expanded clones get a size class; other rows say once, few or many, or leave the size out.

TRBJ2-1 . . TRBV2 TGTGCCAGCAGTGGGGGCCGGAGCTCCTACAATGAGCAGTTCTTC CASSGGRSSYNEQFF
TRBJ1-5 . TRBD1 TRBV28 TGTGCCAGCAGTTTTCGGGACAGGTTCAATCAGCCCCAGCATTTT CASSFRDRFNQPQHF
TRBJ2-2 . . TRBV19 TGTGCCAGTAGGGGTGACATTTCGAACACCGGGGAGCTGTTTTTT CASRGDISNTGELFF
TRBJ1-3 . . TRBV7-2 TGTGCCAGCAGCTATGGTGGGGCCCCTGGAAACACCATATATTTT CASSYGGAPGNTIYF
TRBJ1-1 . . TRBV9 TGTGCCAGCAGCCCCCTCGGTGTGGCTGAAGCTTTCTTT CASSPLGVAEAFF
TRBJ1-3 . . TRBV19 TGTGCCACCAGGGGAAATAATGGAAACACCATATATTTT CATRGNNGNTIYF
TRBJ2-7 . TRBD1 TRBV6-5 TGTGCCAGCAGTTACTCGGGACAGGGGAGCGTCGAGCAGTACTTC CASSYSGQGSVEQYF
TRBJ1-2 . TRBD1 TRBV28 TGTGCCAGCAGTTTAGGACAGGGGGCTGACAGCTACACCTTC CASSLGQGADSYTF
TRBJ2-2 once . TRBV7-9 TGTGCCAGCAGGCGAGGCAAAGACACCGGGGAGCTGTTTTTT CASRRGKDTGELFF
TRBJ1-1 . . TRBV18 TGTGCCAGCTCACCACCGGAGTTGGACACTGAAGCTTTCTTT CASSPPELDTEAFF
TRBJ1-2 . . TRBV28 TGTGCCAGCAGTTTGGGTCGGGGGAACTATGGCTACACCTTC CASSLGRGNYGYTF
TRBJ2-7 . TRBD1 TRBV5-6 TGTGCCAGCAGCTGGGTGACAGGGAAGATCTACGAGCAGTACTTC CASSWVTGKIYEQYF
TRBJ2-3 . TRBD2 TRBV28 TGTGCCACCAGACGCGGGGGACTAGCGGGAGCAGGGTTTGGAGATACGCAGTATTTT CATRRGGLAGAGFGDTQYF
TRBJ2-7 few TRBD2 TRBV19 TGTGCCAGTAGTCTCGGGACTAGCGGGCCCTACGAGCAGTACTTC CASSLGTSGPYEQYF
TRBJ2-1 . TRBD1 TRBV6-2/TRBV6-3 TGTGCCAGCAGCCAGGGACAGGACTACAATGAGCAGTTCTTC CASSQGQDYNEQFF
TRBJ1-3 . . TRBV6-2/TRBV6-3 TGTGCCAGCAGTTACACGGCAGGGACTGGAAACACCATATATTTT CASSYTAGTGNTIYF
TRBJ1-5 . . TRBV30 TGTGCCTGGAGTGGGCGGGGTGGAAGCAATCAGCCCCAGCATTTT CAWSGRGGSNQPQHF
TRBJ2-6 . . TRBV7-9 TGTGCCAGCACCCAGGGGTTTACCTCTGGGGCCAACGTCCTGACTTTC CASTQGFTSGANVLTF
TRBJ1-1 . . TRBV7-2 TGTGCCAGCAGCCCCGCCGGGACACTGAACACTGAAGCTTTCTTT CASSPAGTLNTEAFF
TRBJ2-5 . TRBD1 TRBV19 TGTGCCAGTAGTAACAGGGGTTGGGAGACCCAGTACTTC CASSNRGWETQYF
TRBJ1-4 . . TRBV18 TGTGCCAGCTCCCCTAATGTGGATGAAAAACTGTTTTTT CASSPNVDEKLFF
TRBJ2-5 . TRBD1 TRBV5-4 TGTGCCAGCAGCTTGGGTGACAGGGTCGAGACCCAGTACTTC CASSLGDRVETQYF
TRBJ2-3 . TRBD1 TRBV19 TGTGCCAGTCACGACAGGGGCAGCGCAGATACGCAGTATTTT CASHDRGSADTQYF
TRBJ1-4 . . TRBV7-2 TGTGCCAGCAGCTTAGCGATCCACACAGGTGGTGAAAAACTGTTTTTT CASSLAIHTGGEKLFF
TRBJ1-2 once . TRBV29-1 TGCAGCGCCGCCAGGGTTGGGCAGAACTATGGCTACACCTTC CSAARVGQNYGYTF
TRBJ1-1 . TRBD1 TRBV18 TGTGCCAGCTCACGCGGGACAGGGTTTATTGATGAAGCTTTCTTT CASSRGTGFIDEAFF
TRBJ2-7 . . TRBV7-9 TGTGCCAGCAGGAGCAGCGGTCCCTCCTACGAGCAGTACTTC CASRSSGPSYEQYF
TRBJ2-3 . . TRBV7-3 TGTGCCAGCAGCTTAGGGAGCTCCTATAGCACAGATACGCAGTATTTT CASSLGSSYSTDTQYF
TRBJ1-1 . . TRBV28 TGTGCCAGCAGCCCCCGACGCGGGGTAGGGAACACTGAAGCTTTCTTT CASSPRRGVGNTEAFF
TRBJ1-2 . TRBD1 TRBV7-2 TGTGCCAGCAGCGCCGACAGGGGGCGAGGCGGCTACACCTTC CASSADRGRGGYTF
TRBJ2-1 . TRBD2 TRBV5-1 TGCGCCAGCAGCTTGCGAGGGACTAGCGGGAGAGTAGATGAGCAGTTCTTC CASSLRGTSGRVDEQFF
TRBJ1-1 few . TRBV12-3/TRBV12-4 TGTGCCAGCAGCATACAGGTTGAAGCTTTCTTT CASSIQVEAFF
TRBJ1-1 . TRBD1 TRBV18 TGTGCCAGCTCACTCACCGGGACAGGTGGAGCGGGGAACACTGAAGCTTTCTTT CASSLTGTGGAGNTEAFF
TRBJ2-7 . . TRBV28 TGTGCCAGCAAACGACAGGACTCCTACGAGCAGTACTTC CASKRQDSYEQYF
TRBJ1-1 . TRBD1 TRBV19 TGTGCCAGTAGTTCCCGGGGACAGGGGGCGCAAAGGAACACTGAAGCTTTCTTT CASSSRGQGAQRNTEAFF
TRBJ2-5 . . TRBV28 TGTGCCAGCAGTTTGATTCGTAGGAAGGGGTTCCAAGAGACCCAGTACTTC CASSLIRRKGFQETQYF
TRBJ2-6 . . TRBV24-1 TGTGCCACCAGTGACGGTAGTGCTGGGGCCAACGTCCTGACTTTC CATSDGSAGANVLTF
TRBJ2-7 . TRBD2 TRBV20-1 TGCAGTGCTGGGGGGGGTAACGAGCAGTACTTC CSAGGGNEQYF
TRBJ2-7 once . TRBV5-1 TGCGCCAGCAGCTTTGACGGGGTCTCCTACGAGCAGTACTTC CASSFDGVSYEQYF
TRBJ1-6 once TRBD1 TRBV7-9 TGTGCCAGCAGCACCCCTGCGCCCGGGACAGGGAATTCACCCCTCCACTTT CASSTPAPGTGNSPLHF
TRBJ2-5 . TRBD2 TRBV5-6 TGTGCCAGCAGCTTGACGGGAGGAGCCCAAGAGACCCAGTACTTC CASSLTGGAQETQYF
TRBJ1-2 . . TRBV7-2 TGTGCCAGCAGCTTACATCCAGTCAACTATGGCTACACCTTC CASSLHPVNYGYTF
TRBJ2-7 . TRBD1 TRBV29-1 TGCAGCGCCCTGTCGTGGGGACAGGGGGGAATCGAGCAGTACTTC CSALSWGQGGIEQYF
TRBJ2-3 . . TRBV28 TGTGCCAGCTGCGATAGCACAGATACGCAGTATTTT CASCDSTDTQYF
TRBJ2-7 many . TRBV5-1 TGCGCCAGCCGGGGGACGGAGAGCTACGAGCAGTACTTC CASRGTESYEQYF
TRBJ1-1 . . TRBV29-1 TGCAGCGGAGATGGGGGAGGGGCCGACACTGAAGCTTTCTTT CSGDGGGADTEAFF
TRBJ1-1 . . TRBV13 TGTGCCAGCAGCTTAGGTTTCAGGGGAACTGAAGCTTTCTTT CASSLGFRGTEAFF
TRBJ1-1 . . TRBV18 TGTGCCAGCTCGGAGGGGATGAACACTGAAGCTTTCTTT CASSEGMNTEAFF
TRBJ2-3 few TRBD2 TRBV15 TGTGCCACCAGCAGTAGCGGGAGCACAGATACGCAGTATTTT CATSSSGSTDTQYF
TRBJ1-3 . . TRBV2 TGTGCCAGCGCAGGGTCTGGAAACACCATATATTTT CASAGSGNTIYF
TRBJ1-1 . TRBD1 TRBV18 TGTGCCAGCTCACCATCGACAGGGGTAAAGAACACTGAAGCTTTCTTT CASSPSTGVKNTEAFF
TRBJ2-5 . . TRBV15 TGTGCCACCAGCAGAGATATTCAGGGCCAGCAAGAGACCCAGTACTTC CATSRDIQGQQETQYF
TRBJ1-3 . . TRBV5-1 TGCGCCAGCACTGAGCCTAAGGGAAACACCATATATTTT CASTEPKGNTIYF
TRBJ1-1 . . TRBV7-8 TGTGCCAGCGCGGCAGTCATGAACACTGAAGCTTTCTTT CASAAVMNTEAFF
TRBJ1-2 once TRBD1 TRBV6-2/TRBV6-3 TGTGCCAGCAGTTACTCGGGACAGGGAGTCTTCTTC CASSYSGQGVFF
TRBJ1-1 . . TRBV12-3/TRBV12-4 TGTGCCAGCAGAGAACAGGGAGGGACTGAAGCTTTCTTT CASREQGGTEAFF
TRBJ1-6 few . TRBV9 TGTGCCAGCAGCGTTACACCCCAATCACCCCTCCACTTT CASSVTPQSPLHF
TRBJ2-7 . . TRBV9 TGTGCCAGCAGCGTGTCAGCGTACTCCTACGAGCAGTACTTC CASSVSAYSYEQYF
TRBJ1-1 . TRBD1 TRBV19 TGTGCCAGTAGTAACCGGGACAGGGGTGGGACTGAAGCTTTCTTT CASSNRDRGGTEAFF
TRBJ1-3 . TRBD1 TRBV2 TGTGCCAGCAGGGGACCGGGACAGGGATCTGGAAACACCATATATTTT CASRGPGQGSGNTIYF